This T cell receptor beta chain was sequenced for a study of T cells after yellow fever vaccination (dated by TCRdb to about 2019). About the study as a whole: Libraries from fractions with low cell numbers were prepared with the SMART-Seq v4 Ultra Low Input RNA kit. The cohort comprised two healthy male donors, one aged 18 to 30 and one aged 30 to 40 years. To track T-cell clones before and after primary and booster YFV17D yellow fever vaccination, bulk TCR alpha and beta repertoires were sequenced longitudinally. Blood samples were taken at several timepoints before and after primary and secondary immunization, and bulk PBMC replicates and cell subsets were isolated.

Results the study describes overall, beyond this receptor: Because abundant contaminating clonotypes from the bulk population could be contained in FACS-sorted repertoires, computational filtering was required. Compared with the primary T-cell response, the secondary T-cell response was faster but weaker, reaching its peak on day 5 rather than on day 15. Most clones expanded after primary vaccination (around 97% of CD4 and roughly 91% of CD8) were re-detected after the booster, suggesting that broad memory maintenance occurred. A small fraction of clonotypes appeared in both the CD4 and CD8 compartments, likely as a result of convergent recombination. Because only a couple of donors were included in the study, the extent to which the findings can be generalized is limited.

TCRdb shows the sequencer as Illumina NovaSeq 6000. Synthesis of TCR cDNA relied on 5'RACE template switching, a step that introduced a universal primer site along with unique molecular identifiers. Priming of cDNA synthesis was performed from both the TCR alpha and TCR beta constant segments. Libraries were amplified in two PCR steps, with sample barcodes and sequencing adapters added in the second step. Sequencing of libraries was performed on Illumina HiSeq 2500 (2x100 bp) or NovaSeq (2x150 bp). The authors' analysis ran thus. MIGEC was used to demultiplex reads and collapse the reads into UMI consensus sequences, and MiXCR was used for V(D)J alignment. Clonotypes responding to the vaccine were identified with edgeR on replicate PBMC samples, with the criteria of FDR below 0.01 and a log2 fold change above 5 up to day 15. Each bulk clonotype was labeled CD4 or CD8 based on which sequenced repertoire, CD4 or CD8, contained the clonotype at higher abundance. TCRdb reanalyzed the raw reads on its own, using fastp at Q25 for trimming and MiXCR for clone calling, and kept in-frame beta chains. All rows with the same CDR3 protein become a single entry with the most common DNA and genes. Here the V and J calls rest on TCRdb's processing, not on the authors' analysis. The sample profile shows 300,000 or so distinct CDR3 sequences; about 4% of them were found once. The ten largest clones represent approximately 25% of the sample.

Reading the label with the study, this specimen's treatment or condition is: live attenuated yellow fever vaccine strain. At each blood-draw timepoint, two biological replicates of bulk PBMCs were obtained. A standard Ficoll-Paque protocol was used to isolate PBMCs from peripheral blood. TriZol was used to extract RNA from bulk PBMCs, CD4 and CD8 fractions, and dextramer-positive and dextramer-negative fractions. This clonotype was detected a few times. Its antigen has not been determined. No qualities accompany the bases; no much larger clone lies one base away. The TCR was taken from a man aged 18 to 29 who received the YFV17D yellow fever vaccine. Specimen: PBMCs, collected 5 days after the yellow fever booster vaccination.

The encoded CDR3 is CASSFLPTDRSTDTQYF. The DNA sequence is given as TGCGCCAGCAGCTTTTTACCTACGGACAGAAGCACAGATACGCAGTATTTT. The chain joins TRBV5-1 to TRBJ2-3; TRBD1 could be the D gene, as 6 bases match. Trimming at the junction amounts to 2 bases on V and 0 bases on J, and the germline ends lie 16 bases apart. There are 17 amino acids in the CDR3, from cysteine to phenylalanine inclusive. The CDR3 DNA has 51 bases and is translated from base 1. The germline V gene gives CDR1 as SGHRS and CDR2 as YFSETQ.